Below are 13 T cell receptor beta chains sequenced from a single sample in a study of cytomegalovirus exposure and HLA in healthy donors. Method: immunoSEQ multiplex PCR; TCRdb's copy keeps in-frame clones and lacks some. The repertoire holds around 250,000 clones, with roughly 89% as singletons. The sequencing input was PBMCs. The receptors derive from a woman between 18 and 29 years old in good health and CMV-seronegative.

The chain recombines TRBV30 with TRBJ2-1, with 8 bases matching TRBD2. CDR3 length equals 14 residues. V lost 3 bases and J lost 4; bases outside the gene matches: 5. Germline CDR1 is GTSNPN and CDR2 is SVGIG (reference sequence). The DNA of the CDR3 is TGTGCCTGGAGCGTAGGCGGGGGGTACAATGAGCAGTTCTTC. This translates into CAWSVGGGYNEQFF.

This clone was observed a few times. The rearrangement links TRBV19 to TRBJ2-5; D unresolved. The length of the CDR3 is 11 residues. The germline V gene encodes CDR1 LNHDA and CDR2 SQIVND (reference sequence). With 5 bases removed from V and 4 bases from J, the gap between germline ends came to 5 bases. The DNA of the CDR3 is TGTGCCAGTAGTGAGCGAGAGACCCAGTACTTC. It specifies CASSERETQYF.

The count of this clone is one. The chain uses TRBV6-4 and TRBJ2-1; 14 nucleotides align to TRBD2. The V and J ends lost 1 base and 4 bases, in that order; junction bases with no gene match: 0. Germline assignment: CDR1 MRHNA and CDR2 SNTAGT. The CDR3 extends over 16 amino acids. The CDR3 spells CASSDWTSGGYNEQFF. DNA for the CDR3: TGTGCCAGCAGTGACTGGACTAGCGGGGGGTACAATGAGCAGTTCTTC.

The chain links TRBV6-5 to TRBJ1-4, with D possibly matching TRBD1 (6 bases). Germline values: CDR1 MNHEY, CDR2 SVGAGI. This CDR3 is built from 14 residues. Trimming took 8 bases from V and 7 from J, leaving 17 bases between them. The CDR3 sequence: CASARGGLGEKLFF. CDR3 in DNA: TGTGCCAGCGCCAGGGGAGGGCTGGGTGAAAAACTGTTTTTT.

This chain connects TRBV5-6 to TRBJ2-5; 7 bases are shared with TRBD2. V trimming: 0 bases; J trimming: 3 bases; junction bases outside the gene matches: 5. The CDR3 runs 15 residues. The germline gives CDR1 SGHDT, CDR2 YYEEEE. The CDR3 coding sequence is TGTGCCAGCAGCTTGGAGCGGGGCCCAAAAGAGACCCAGTACTTC. This sequence encodes CASSLERGPKETQYF.

The chain has TRBV11-2 and TRBJ2-5; the D gene is possibly TRBD1 (6 bases). Germline V lookup: CDR1 SGHAT, CDR2 FQNNGV. This CDR3 is 15 amino acids long. Deletions cut 4 bases from V and 1 base from J, with 13 bases between. This chain's CDR3 is CASSSWTDTQETQYF. The CDR3 DNA is TGTGCCAGCAGCTCTTGGACAGATACCCAAGAGACCCAGTACTTC. Based on the CDR3 plus reference TRBV11-2 and TRBJ2-5, the full variable domain is EAGVAQSPRYKIIEKRQSVAFWCNPISGHATLYWYQQILGQGPKLLIQFQNNGVVDDSQLPKDRFSAERLKGVDSTLKIQPAKLEDSAVYLCASSSWTDTQETQYFGPGTRLLVL.

J is TRBJ1-1 and V is TRBV30; 8 nucleotides line up with TRBD1. The CDR3 extends over 15 amino acids. Germline assignment: CDR1 GTSNPN and CDR2 SVGIG (reference sequence). J lost 3 bases, V lost 4 bases, and 10 bases had no gene match. This CDR3 is CAWKPGGKGDTEAFF. The CDR3 bases are TGTGCCTGGAAACCAGGGGGCAAGGGAGACACTGAAGCTTTCTTT. Based on the CDR3 plus reference TRBV30 and TRBJ1-1, the full variable domain is SQTIHQWPATLVQPVGSPLSLECTVEGTSNPNLYWYRQAAGRGLQLLFYSVGIGQISSEVPQNLSASRPQDRQFILSSKKLLLSDSGFYLCAWKPGGKGDTEAFFGQGTRLTVV.

This chain joins TRBV6-5 and TRBJ2-1, with a tentative D call TRBD1 (5 bases). Trimming pared 0 bases from V and 4 bases from J, leaving 13 bases between. Germline V gene lookup returns CDR1 MNHEY and CDR2 SVGAGI. The CDR3 contains 16 residues. The CDR3 coding sequence is TGTGCCAGCAGTTACTCGGTAGGGGAAACTTACAATGAGCAGTTCTTC. This codes for CASSYSVGETYNEQFF.

As regards this clone: Other DNA sequences in this sample translate to the same CDR3. DNA for the CDR3: TGTGCCAGCAGTCTAGATACAGGAGACTCTGGAAACACCATATATTTT. Residues: CASSLDTGDSGNTIYF. V gene TRBV28 combines with J gene TRBJ1-3; D is possibly TRBD1 (5 bases). The germline V and J ends were trimmed by 5 bases and 0 bases, with 14 bases remaining between them. Germline loops: CDR1 MDHEN, CDR2 SYDVKM. This CDR3 is built from 16 residues.

The chain links TRBV11-2 to TRBJ1-6, with TRBD1 identical over 7 bases. V trimming: 2 bases; J trimming: 10 bases; junction bases outside the gene matches: 11. Germline CDR1 SGHAT, CDR2 FQNNGV. The CDR3 sequence is 16 residues long. CDR3 sequence: CASSLPPQGPGSPLHF. As DNA, the CDR3 is TGTGCCAGCAGCTTACCGCCACAGGGGCCTGGCTCACCCCTCCACTTT.

This chain connects TRBV6-5 to TRBJ1-1; perhaps TRBD1 as D (6 bases). Germline CDR1 and CDR2: MNHEY and SVGAGI. This CDR3 is built from 14 residues. The V and J ends lost 8 bases and 1 base respectively, with 14 bases between them. CDR3 loop: CASGGTGTNTEAFF. In DNA form, the CDR3 reads TGTGCCAGCGGGGGTACAGGGACGAACACTGAAGCTTTCTTT.

The chain is built from TRBV21-1 and TRBJ2-7; TRBD1 reflects the table's D call only, with no check against the DNA. TRBV21-1 is designated a pseudogene. The CDR3 loop spans 18 amino acids. The CDR3 DNA is TGTGCCAGCAGCAAACTGCCCCAAGCGAGGGACAGGGTCTACGAGCAGTACTTC. It codes for CASSKLPQARDRVYEQYF.

This chain uses TRBV9 with TRBJ1-6, with D unclear. Trimming pared 4 bases from V and 6 bases from J, leaving 11 bases between. The CDR3 covers 14 residues. CDR1 and CDR2 (germline): SGDLS, YYNGEE. DNA for the CDR3: TGTGCCAGCAGCACAGACCCTATTAATTCACCCCTCCACTTT. This sequence encodes CASSTDPINSPLHF. Full variable domain (remainder filled in from reference TRBV9 and TRBJ1-6): DSGVTQTPKHLITATGQRVTLRCSPRSGDLSVYWYQQSLDQGLQFLIQYYNGEERAKGNILERFSAQQFPDLHSELNLSSLELGDSALYFCASSTDPINSPLHFGNGTRLTVT.